Sequencing of this T cell receptor (beta chain) was carried out in a study of OX40 agonist ivuxolimab in advanced cancers. Germline assignment: CDR1 MNHEY and CDR2 SVGAGI. Trimming removed 6 bases from V and 8 bases from J; junction bases left unmatched: 15. The CDR3 is 15 residues long. Assay used: immunoSEQ multiplex PCR; TCRdb lists only in-frame clones, some missing. The repertoire consists of roughly 24,000 clones, with around 85% occurring once and the leading ten covering 34%. The source material was CD4+ or CD8+ T cells sorted from blood, sampled in a trial of the OX40 agonist ivuxolimab. The rearrangement links TRBV6-5 to TRBJ1-2, with TRBD1 identical over 7 bases. The receptor's source is an adult with an advanced solid tumor such as melanoma, head and neck, liver or kidney cancer. CDR3 nucleotide sequence: TGTGCCAGCAGACACCGGGGGGAGGGGGCCAGGGGCTACACCTTC. It encodes CASRHRGEGARGYTF.